Listed here are 11 T cell receptor beta chains from one sample, sequenced in a study of blood T cell repertoires in COVID-19. Clones were read by immunoSEQ multiplex PCR, and TCRdb kept only the in-frame ones, dropping some. The sample consists of 150,000 or so clones, 86% of them appearing once. Source material: peripheral blood. Receptors were obtained from a man aged 18 to 29 with acute or convalescent COVID-19.

The chain is built from TRBV5-1 and TRBJ2-7; 8 nucleotides align to TRBD1. With V trimmed by 0 bases and J by 3 bases, 2 bases remained unmatched. The germline gives CDR1 SGHRS, CDR2 YFSETQ. The CDR3 totals 14 residues. In DNA, the CDR3 is TGCGCCAGCAGCTTGGACGACAGGGGCTACGAGCAGTACGTC. Its translation: CASSLDDRGYEQYV.

This CDR3 reads CASSQGGTAPETQYF. The CDR3 DNA sequence: TGTGCCAGCAGCCAAGGCGGGACAGCCCCAGAGACCCAGTACTTC. This chain connects TRBV3-1 (or the pseudogene TRBV3-2) to TRBJ2-5; possibly TRBD1 for D (7 bases). The CDR3 covers 15 residues. Looked up from germline, CDR1 is LGHDT and CDR2 is YNNKEL (reference sequence). V shed 1 base and J shed 4 bases, with 13 bases lying between them.

This clone was found once. The CDR3 loop is CASSDFFAGGLMETQYF. The CDR3 region has the DNA TGTGCCAGCAGTGACTTTTTTGCGGGGGGGCTAATGGAGACCCAGTACTTC. The V call is TRBV2, the J call TRBJ2-5; 9 bases match TRBD2. This CDR3 spans 17 amino acids. V was clipped by 3 bases and J by 5 bases; unmatched bases: 13. Germline CDR1 is SNHLY and CDR2 is FYNNEI.

The sample holds a few counts of this clone. This chain links TRBV24-1 with TRBJ1-1; D might be TRBD1 (6 bases). Between the trimmed V and J ends, which lost 7 bases and 1 base, there was a span of 9 bases. Germline V CDR1 and CDR2: KGHDR, SFDVKD. This CDR3 is 13 amino acids long. The DNA for the CDR3 is TGTGCCACCAGGGGACACGGGAACACTGAAGCTTTCTTT. As protein: CATRGHGNTEAFF.

This clone has more than one count but fewer than ten. The V gene is TRBV12-2, the J gene TRBJ2-7; no DNA check was done on the table's D call, TRBD1. TRBV12-2 corresponds to a pseudogene. The CDR3 consists of 15 residues. CDR3 in DNA: TGTGCAAGTCGCCCCGGCAGGGGGCGCCCCCACGAGCAGTACGTC. Protein sequence: CASRPGRGRPHEQYV.

The rearrangement uses TRBV4-1 and TRBJ2-4, with D perhaps matching TRBD2 (5 bases). CDR1 MGHRA and CDR2 YSYEKL come from the germline V gene. The CDR3 is 12 residues long. Trimming cost V 0 bases and J 16 bases, with 13 bases left between them. For the CDR3, the DNA is TGCGCCAGCAGCCAAGACATGGAGGCAAAATACTTC. Translation: CASSQDMEAKYF.

This clone has only one observation. V is TRBV28 and J is TRBJ2-1; D is perhaps TRBD1 (6 bases). Germline values: CDR1 MDHEN, CDR2 SYDVKM. V shed 2 bases and J shed 1 base, with 15 bases lying between them. This CDR3 is built from 17 residues. CDR3 sequence: CASSLLEGGNSYNEQFF. CDR3 in DNA: TGTGCCAGCAGTTTACTTGAAGGGGGTAATTCCTACAATGAGCAGTTCTTC. Using reference TRBV28 and TRBJ2-1 for the parts outside the CDR3, the full variable domain is DVKVTQSSRYLVKRTGEKVFLECVQDMDHENMFWYRQDPGLGLRLIYFSYDVKMKEKGDIPEGYSVSREKKERFSLILESASTNQTSMYLCASSLLEGGNSYNEQFFGPGTRLTVL.

This chain joins TRBV29-1 and TRBJ1-1, with 9 bases fitting TRBD1. The J segment lost 6 bases and the V segment lost 6 bases, leaving 8 bases of the junction unmatched. The CDR3 sequence is 13 residues long. Germline CDR1 reads SQVTM; CDR2 reads ANQGSEA. CDR3 residues: CSVTGTGLSEAFF. As DNA, the CDR3 is TGCAGCGTCACCGGGACAGGGCTATCTGAAGCTTTCTTT.

This sequence joins TRBV28 and TRBJ2-3; 9 bases match TRBD2. The CDR3 contains 15 residues. Germline V gene sequence: CDR1 MDHEN, CDR2 SYDVKM. V lost 5 bases and J lost 0; bases outside the gene matches: 3. The CDR3: CASSGGGASTDTQYF. DNA for the CDR3: TGTGCCAGCAGTGGCGGGGGGGCTAGCACAGATACGCAGTATTTT.

This clone was observed a handful of times. The chain employs TRBV7-9 and TRBJ1-2, with D tentatively TRBD1 (6 bases). Germline CDR1 reads SEHNR; CDR2 reads FQNEAQ (reference sequence). This CDR3 is built from 15 residues. The germline V and J ends were trimmed by 3 bases and 4 bases, with 15 bases remaining between them. CDR3 nucleotides: TGTGCCAGCAGCTTCGCCGGGACACAAACCTATGGCTACACCTTC. This translates into CASSFAGTQTYGYTF. Based on the CDR3 plus reference TRBV7-9 and TRBJ1-2, the full variable domain is DTGVSQNPRHKITKRGQNVTFRCDPISEHNRLYWYRQTLGQGPEFLTYFQNEAQLEKSRLLSDRFSAERPKGSFSTLEIQRTEQGDSAMYLCASSFAGTQTYGYTFGSGTRLTVV.

The chain employs TRBV2 and TRBJ1-5, with D maybe TRBD1 (5 bases). The CDR3 contains 16 residues. Germline V gene sequence: CDR1 SNHLY, CDR2 FYNNEI. The V and J ends lost 5 bases and 0 bases respectively, with 14 bases between them. The CDR3 loop reads CASSTHYRYSNQPQHF. The CDR3 bases are TGTGCCAGCAGTACACACTACAGGTATAGCAATCAGCCCCAGCATTTT.